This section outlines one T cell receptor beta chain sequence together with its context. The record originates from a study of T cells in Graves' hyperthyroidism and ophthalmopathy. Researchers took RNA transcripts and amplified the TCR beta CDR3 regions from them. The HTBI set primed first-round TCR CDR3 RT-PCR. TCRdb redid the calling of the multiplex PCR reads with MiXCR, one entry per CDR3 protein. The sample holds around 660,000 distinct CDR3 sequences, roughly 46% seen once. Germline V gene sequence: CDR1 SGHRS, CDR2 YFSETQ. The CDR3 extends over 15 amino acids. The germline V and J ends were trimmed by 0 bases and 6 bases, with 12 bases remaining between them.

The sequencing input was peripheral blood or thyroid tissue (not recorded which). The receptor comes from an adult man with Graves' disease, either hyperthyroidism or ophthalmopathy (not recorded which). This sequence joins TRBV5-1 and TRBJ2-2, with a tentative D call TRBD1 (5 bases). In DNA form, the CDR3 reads TGCGCCAGCAGCTTGGGGCAGGGTCGCGCCGGGGAGCTGTTTTTT. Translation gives CASSLGQGRAGELFF.